What follows are 20 T cell receptor beta chains derived from one specimen sequenced in a study of blood T cell repertoires in COVID-19. The assay was immunoSEQ multiplex PCR, and TCRdb's table has in-frame clones only and misses some. The profile shows 100,000 to 150,000 clones, nearly 90% of them singletons. Material for sequencing was peripheral blood. These receptors were collected from a woman aged 55-69 years with COVID-19, enrolled during active disease.

The table lists this clone with a count of one. The chain carries TRBV7-9 and TRBJ1-3; D is unclear. The germline gives CDR1 SEHNR, CDR2 FQNEAQ (reference sequence). This CDR3 spans 14 amino acids. Deletions cut 5 bases from V and 4 bases from J, with 12 bases between. The CDR3 bases are TGTGCCAGCAGCGCCCCGGAGGGAGGAAACACCATATATTTT. This codes for CASSAPEGGNTIYF.

In this sample, this clone turned up once. The J gene is TRBJ1-2, the V gene TRBV13; 12 nucleotides match TRBD1. The trim removed 5 bases at V and 7 bases at J, leaving 5 bases unmatched. CDR3 length: 14 amino acids. Germline lookup yields CDR1 PRHDT and CDR2 FYEKMQ (reference sequence). CDR3 coding DNA: TGTGCCAGCAGCCCCGGGACAGGGGGCTTTGGCTACACCTTC. This gives the protein CASSPGTGGFGYTF.

The CDR3 region has the DNA TGTGCCAGTAGTATAGGGCCGGGGAGGGAGACTGAAGCTTTCTTT. This gives the protein CASSIGPGRETEAFF. V is TRBV19 and J is TRBJ1-1, with no clear D. Trimming pared 1 base from V and 5 bases from J, leaving 14 bases between. The V gene's germline CDR1 is LNHDA and CDR2 SQIVND (reference sequence). CDR3 length: 15 amino acids.

The V and J genes are TRBV12-5 and TRBJ2-7; weak D call: TRBD2 (6 bases). Trimming took 5 bases from V and 3 from J, leaving 11 bases between them. This CDR3 contains 13 residues. The germline V gene has CDR1 LGHNT and CDR2 FRNRAP. The CDR3 nucleotides are TGTGCTAGTGGTCCCCCCGGGGGCTACGAGCAGTACTTC. Protein sequence: CASGPPGGYEQYF.

This clone was recorded only once. The chain combines TRBV7-2 with TRBJ2-5, with D perhaps matching TRBD2 (7 bases). CDR1 and CDR2 from the germline V gene are SGHTA and FQGNSA. V lost 1 base to trimming and J lost 5 bases, with 17 bases between them. CDR3 length equals 16 residues. The CDR3, as DNA: TGTGCCAGCAGCTTAGAGAGGGGGAGGGTTCGCGAGACCCAGTACTTC. Translating it yields CASSLERGRVRETQYF.

The genes are TRBV5-4 and TRBJ2-6; D might be TRBD2 (5 bases). The CDR3 length is 15 residues. Between the trimmed V and J ends, which lost 3 bases and 1 base, there was a span of 8 bases. The germline gives CDR1 SGHNT, CDR2 YYREEE (reference sequence). CDR3 region: CASSSRVSGANVLTF. CDR3 DNA sequence: TGTGCCAGCAGCTCGAGGGTGTCTGGGGCCAACGTCCTGACTTTC.

The chain combines TRBV3-1 (or the pseudogene TRBV3-2) with TRBJ1-2; D is unclear. The V end lost 6 bases, the J end lost 6 bases, and 17 bases lay between the germline ends. The CDR3 is 14 amino acids. Germline loops: CDR1 LGHDT, CDR2 YNNKEL (reference sequence). The DNA for the CDR3 is TGTGCCAGCAGTCACGTGGAGGGCAAGAATGGCTACACCTTC. Translation: CASSHVEGKNGYTF.

V gene TRBV4-3 combines with J gene TRBJ1-1, with D uncertain. V was pared by 3 bases and J by 6 bases, with 11 bases between. This CDR3 region has 13 residues. CDR1 is LGHNA, CDR2 YSLEER, per germline. The CDR3 is CASSQAVAAEAFF. As DNA, the CDR3 is TGCGCCAGCAGCCAGGCGGTGGCGGCTGAAGCTTTCTTT.

This chain links TRBV12-3 or TRBV12-4 with TRBJ1-2; tentatively, D is TRBD1 (5 bases). V was cut by 3 bases and J by 7 bases, with 6 bases left in between. The CDR3 has 11 residues. CDR3 nucleotide sequence: TGTGCCAGCAGTTTTGGGGCTGGCTACACCTTC. This gives the protein CASSFGAGYTF.

This clone occurred a few times. This chain uses TRBV4-1 with TRBJ2-1; 16 nucleotides line up with TRBD2. Trimming at V came to 2 bases and at J to 10 bases, leaving 11 bases not matched to a gene. Germline V gene sequence: CDR1 MGHRA, CDR2 YSYEKL. CDR3 length: 18 amino acids. CDR3 DNA sequence: TGCGCCAGCAGCCAACCCGGGACTAGCGGGGGGGTCTGGGGCGAGCAGTTCTTC. Translating gives CASSQPGTSGGVWGEQFF.

The chain recombines TRBV7-8 with TRBJ2-7; no clear D. The CDR3 runs to 15 residues. Germline assignment: CDR1 SGHVS and CDR2 FQNEAQ. Deletions cut 3 bases from V and 0 bases from J, with 12 bases between. CDR3 in amino acids: CASSFEAISSYEQYF. The CDR3 region has the DNA TGTGCCAGCAGCTTCGAGGCCATCAGCTCCTACGAGCAGTACTTC.

The chain carries TRBV7-9 and TRBJ1-6; D not certain. Trimming pared 10 bases from V and 7 bases from J, leaving 17 bases between. Germline V gene sequence: CDR1 SEHNR, CDR2 FQNEAQ (reference sequence). The CDR3 sequence is 14 residues long. CDR3 sequence (DNA): TGTGCCATCCCCGCCCGCGAGGGAAATTCACCCCTCCACTTT. It yields the protein CAIPAREGNSPLHF.

The V gene is TRBV27, the J gene TRBJ2-7; 7 bases map to TRBD1. Per the germline V gene, CDR1 is MNHEY and CDR2 is SMNVEV (reference sequence). After removal of 4 bases from V and 4 bases from J, the junction contained 4 bases not matched to a gene. The CDR3 length is 13 residues. The CDR3 DNA sequence: TGTGCCAGCAGTTATTCCAGGGGGTACGAGCAGTACTTC. Residues: CASSYSRGYEQYF.

This chain links TRBV11-2 with TRBJ1-1, with D unclear. CDR3 length: 15 amino acids. Germline V gene lookup returns CDR1 SGHAT and CDR2 FQNNGV. V was shortened by 2 bases and J by 1 base, with 11 bases between the two germline ends. In nucleotides, the CDR3 is TGTGCCAGCAGCTTACCCTTCTCACAGAACACTGAAGCTTTCTTT. It specifies CASSLPFSQNTEAFF.

V and J are TRBV29-1 and TRBJ2-2, with D perhaps TRBD1 (6 bases). The germline gives CDR1 SQVTM, CDR2 ANQGSEA. Trimming shortened V by 7 bases and J by 2 bases, and 11 bases separated the two germline ends. CDR3 length: 13 residues. The CDR3 reads CSAEGGNTGELFF. The CDR3 DNA is TGCAGCGCCGAAGGGGGTAACACCGGGGAGCTGTTTTTT.

The chain couples TRBV7-8 to TRBJ1-1; 7 bases are shared with TRBD1. The CDR3 has 15 amino acids. Germline V CDR1 and CDR2: SGHVS, FQNEAQ. With V trimmed by 2 bases and J by 5 bases, 8 bases remained unmatched. The CDR3 is CASSLRQGGGTEAFF. The CDR3 DNA sequence: TGTGCCAGCAGCTTACGACAGGGCGGTGGAACTGAAGCTTTCTTT.

Here the CDR3 DNA reads TGCGCCAGCAGCAGTACAGGGGTTGACACTGAAGCTTTCTTT. This sequence encodes CASSSTGVDTEAFF. The chain links TRBV5-1 to TRBJ1-1; 7 nucleotides align to TRBD1. The germline gives CDR1 SGHRS, CDR2 YFSETQ. The CDR3 length is 14 residues. The V gene end was trimmed by 4 bases and the J gene end by 3 bases; junction bases not matched to a gene: 6.

The rearrangement uses TRBV7-9 and TRBJ1-4; D may be TRBD1 (6 bases). The ends were cut back, 5 bases at V and 3 bases at J, with 13 bases in the middle. The germline CDR1 and CDR2 sequences are SEHNR and FQNEAQ (reference sequence). This CDR3 spans 15 amino acids. CDR3 region: CASSAHEGANEKLFF. In DNA, the CDR3 is TGTGCCAGCAGCGCCCACGAGGGGGCTAATGAAAAACTGTTTTTT.

The chain has TRBV4-3 and TRBJ1-2, with 7 bases matching TRBD1. The CDR3 is 16 residues long. V shed 3 bases, J shed 4 bases, and the junction held 11 bases outside the gene matches. Germline V gene sequence: CDR1 LGHNA, CDR2 YSLEER. The CDR3 spells CASSQVTGRGTYGYTF. The CDR3 bases are TGCGCCAGCAGCCAGGTGACAGGGCGAGGGACCTATGGCTACACCTTC.

The chain employs TRBV7-3 and TRBJ2-5; no clear D. The CDR3 extends over 13 amino acids. CDR1 and CDR2 from the germline V gene are SGHTA and FQGTGA. V shed 3 bases and J shed 4 bases, with 9 bases lying between them. CDR3 bases: TGTGCCAGCAGCTTGGATAGAGGAGAGACCCAGTACTTC. This translates into CASSLDRGETQYF.